The 19 T cell receptor beta chains listed next were all sequenced from one sample in a study of human T cells and chemical hapten exposure (dated by TCRdb to the early 2020s). During library preparation, unique molecular identifiers were attached to individual cDNA molecules so that TCRs could be counted quantitatively and reproducibly. TCRdb took the public reads, trimmed them with fastp at Q25, ran MiXCR for clone calling and kept in-frame beta chains. Each CDR3 protein appears once, grouped with its most common genes and DNA. The sample data list about 120,000 distinct CDR3 sequences, and over 6.5% of these were observed just once. 1.1% to 1.5% of the sample is taken by the ten largest. Total RNA was isolated from unfractionated whole blood collected in Tempus Blood RNA tubes. The specimen was whole blood. These receptors originate from a human donor in good health. Some clones in this sample may be carry-over from other donors' samples. Donor details come from another sample of the same person, matched by shared clones.

At least ten counts were recorded for this clonotype. The rearrangement joins TRBV2 to TRBJ1-6, with D perhaps matching TRBD1 (6 bases). The CDR3 is 15 amino acids. Per germline, CDR1 SNHLY and CDR2 FYNNEI. Deletions cut 2 bases from V and 6 bases from J, with 11 bases between. This CDR3 reads CASSELGGTNSPLHF. The CDR3 DNA sequence: TGTGCCAGCAGTGAACTAGGGGGAACTAATTCACCCCTCCACTTT.

The J gene is TRBJ2-3, the V gene TRBV3-1; D is unresolved. The CDR3 consists of 13 residues. Germline V gene data show CDR1 as LGHDT and CDR2 as YNNKEL (reference sequence). V gave up 0 bases and J gave up 5 bases, with 6 bases separating them. DNA for the CDR3: TGTGCCAGCAGCCAAGAGGACGTAGATACGCAGTATTTT. As protein: CASSQEDVDTQYF.

This clonotype came up many times. This chain connects TRBV4-2 to TRBJ2-2; TRBD1 is a possible D gene (5 bases). Trimming left V 0 bases short and J 4 bases short, with 9 bases between. The V gene's germline CDR1 is LGHNA and CDR2 YNFKEQ. The CDR3 runs 15 residues. The CDR3 spells CASSQDRTSTGELFF. DNA of the CDR3: TGTGCCAGCAGCCAAGATAGGACATCCACCGGGGAGCTGTTTTTT.

This clonotype came up many times. V gene TRBV28 combines with J gene TRBJ1-1, with 9 bases lining up with TRBD1. The CDR3 is 14 amino acids. The ends lost 10 bases at V and 5 bases at J; junction bases unmatched: 11. Germline CDR1 and CDR2: MDHEN and SYDVKM. The CDR3 coding sequence is TGTGCCACCTGGGGACAGGGAGGTTTAACTGAAGCTTTCTTT. Its translation: CATWGQGGLTEAFF.

The genes are TRBV12-5 and TRBJ1-3; 9 bases agree with TRBD1. CDR3 size: 17 residues. Per the germline V gene, CDR1 is LGHNT and CDR2 is FRNRAP. Unmatched junction bases numbered 11, after V lost 4 bases and J lost 4 bases. CDR3 protein: CASGSNRDRARGNTIYF. In DNA form, the CDR3 reads TGTGCTAGTGGTTCTAACCGGGACAGGGCAAGAGGAAACACCATATATTTT.

This clonotype was observed a few times. V is TRBV5-1 and J is TRBJ2-1, with TRBD2 matching over 8 bases. Germline-derived CDR1 and CDR2 are SGHRS and YFSETQ. This CDR3 contains 15 residues. With V trimmed by 1 base and J by 8 bases, 8 bases remained unmatched. The CDR3 sequence: CASSLQSGSRDEQFF. Here the CDR3 DNA reads TGCGCCAGCAGCTTGCAAAGCGGGAGTCGGGATGAGCAGTTCTTC.

This clonotype was detected only a few times. The chain couples TRBV10-3 to TRBJ2-1; D possibly uses TRBD1 or TRBD2 (6 bases each). Germline V gives CDR1 ENHRY, CDR2 SYGVKD. V was pared by 2 bases and J by 4 bases, with 21 bases between. The CDR3 spans 18 residues. The CDR3 region has the DNA TGTGCCATCAGTGAGCCGACCTTAGGGGGGATTATATACAATGAGCAGTTCTTC. As protein: CAISEPTLGGIIYNEQFF.

This clonotype has ten or more counts. The CDR3 spells CASSLRGALNTEAFF. CDR3 DNA sequence: TGTGCCAGCAGTTTAAGGGGCGCGTTGAACACTGAAGCTTTCTTT. The chain uses TRBV12-3 or TRBV12-4 and TRBJ1-1; TRBD1 is a possible D gene (5 bases). The V end lost 2 bases, the J end lost 0 bases, and 10 bases lay between the germline ends. CDR3 length: 15 residues.

This clonotype was counted a few times. V and J are TRBV4-3 and TRBJ2-1, with 8 bases identical to TRBD2. Trimming at V came to 3 bases and at J to 15 bases, leaving 10 bases not matched to a gene. CDR3 length equals 13 residues. Per germline, CDR1 LGHNA and CDR2 YSLEER. The CDR3 region has the DNA TGCGCCAGCAGCCAGGAATCCGGGACTAGAGGGTTCTTC. This translates into CASSQESGTRGFF.

In regard to this clonotype: Being one base from a much bigger clone, this may be a read error. The CDR3 DNA sequence: TGCAGTGCCCCCGGGACAGGGAACACTGAAGCTTTGTTT. Translated, it gives CSAPGTGNTEALF. J is TRBJ1-1 and V is TRBV20-1, with 9 bases that match TRBD1. CDR1 is DFQATT, CDR2 SNEGSKA, per germline (reference sequence). This CDR3 has 13 residues.

This clonotype was observed many times. The chain has TRBV3-1 and TRBJ2-5, with no clear D. The CDR3 totals 13 residues. From germline, CDR1 is LGHDT and CDR2 YNNKEL (reference sequence). With 0 bases removed from V and 5 bases from J, the gap between germline ends came to 7 bases. The DNA of the CDR3 is TGTGCCAGCAGCCAAGAGAGTAAGGAGACCCAGTACTTC. Protein product: CASSQESKETQYF.

This clonotype was picked up a small number of times. This chain connects TRBV4-1 to TRBJ1-6; D may be TRBD1 (6 bases). Germline assignment: CDR1 MGHRA and CDR2 YSYEKL. The CDR3 is made up of 19 amino acids. Trimming pared 0 bases from V and 0 bases from J, leaving 15 bases between. CDR3 bases: TGCGCCAGCAGCCAAGAAAGTTGGCCAGGGGACTCCTATAATTCACCCCTCCACTTT. It specifies CASSQESWPGDSYNSPLHF.

Many counts were recorded for this clonotype. The rearrangement links TRBV20-1 to TRBJ1-5; D may be TRBD1 (6 bases). Trimming shortened V by 3 bases and J by 1 base, and 10 bases separated the two germline ends. Germline V gives CDR1 DFQATT, CDR2 SNEGSKA (reference sequence). The CDR3 sequence is 14 residues long. Here the CDR3 reads CSASRGASNQPQHF. For the CDR3, the DNA is TGCAGTGCTAGTCGGGGGGCCAGCAATCAGCCCCAGCATTTT.

This clonotype showed up just a few times. A read error may account for a junction end that differs from germline. The chain links TRBV3-1 to TRBJ1-5; D remains unclear. The germline CDR1 and CDR2 sequences are LGHDT and YNNKEL (reference sequence). This CDR3 is 9 amino acids long. For the CDR3, the DNA is TGTGCCAGCAGCCAAGGGCCCTTTTTT. Residues: CASSQGPFF.

This clonotype was detected a few times. CDR3 in amino acids: CASSSRQGARITEAFF. As DNA, the CDR3 is TGTGCCAGCAGTTCCAGACAGGGGGCGCGGATAACTGAAGCTTTCTTT. This chain joins TRBV12-3 or TRBV12-4 and TRBJ1-1; 10 nucleotides align to TRBD1. CDR3 size: 16 residues. V shed 4 bases and J 5 bases; nucleotides not matched to a gene: 10.

This clonotype was counted many times. An end of the junction differs from the germline gene, which may be a read error. The chain combines TRBV10-3 with TRBJ2-2; D unclear. The length of the CDR3 is 13 residues. The V gene's germline CDR1 is ENHRY and CDR2 SYGVKD. The CDR3 DNA is TGTGCCATCAGTGAGGGGAACGCCGGGGAGCTGTTTTTT. Encoded protein: CAISEGNAGELFF.

This clonotype was found many times. The chain combines TRBV18 with TRBJ1-1, with unresolved D. In germline, CDR1 is KGHSH, CDR2 LQKENI. The germline V and J ends were trimmed by 2 bases and 0 bases, with 13 bases remaining between them. The length of the CDR3 is 16 residues. DNA for the CDR3: TGTGCCAGCTCACCAGATAGCTGGGGAATGAACACTGAAGCTTTCTTT. This translates into CASSPDSWGMNTEAFF.

This clonotype was counted ten times or more. This chain links TRBV20-1 with TRBJ2-2; weak D call: TRBD1 (6 bases). The CDR3 is 13 amino acids. Between the trimmed V and J ends, which lost 6 bases and 4 bases, there was a span of 12 bases. Germline values: CDR1 DFQATT, CDR2 SNEGSKA (reference sequence). The CDR3 DNA is TGCAGTGCGTATACAGGGACCACCGGGGAGCTGTTTTTT. Translating gives CSAYTGTTGELFF.

V is TRBV28 and J is TRBJ2-7, with TRBD1 as a possible D gene (6 bases). The CDR3 extends over 14 amino acids. Trimming stripped 10 bases from V and 0 bases from J, with 16 bases between. Germline V lookup: CDR1 MDHEN, CDR2 SYDVKM. The chain's CDR3 is CATQGSGTSYEQYF. In DNA, the CDR3 is TGTGCCACCCAGGGGTCAGGGACCTCCTACGAGCAGTACTTC.